This is a list of T cell receptor beta chains from one sample in a study of identical twins. TCRdb called the 5' RACE reads again in MiXCR, with one record for every CDR3 protein. The table has approximately 1.8 million distinct CDR3 sequences, around a third seen once. Sequenced sample: cord blood. The receptors stem from a newborn girl in good health. CDR3s include the opening cysteine and the closing phenylalanine or tryptophan. The D gene is left open where the match is weak. A row's size may be missing; if present it is once, few, many or a size class.

D gene	V gene	J gene	clone size	CDR3 DNA	CDR3 protein
TRBD2	TRBV12-3/TRBV12-4	TRBJ2-1	few	TGTGCCAGCAGATTAAGACTAGCGGGGGACCATGAGCAGTTCTTC	CASRLRLAGDHEQFF
NA	TRBV5-1	TRBJ2-7	many	TGCGCCAGCAGCAAACGGGGAGTAGACCCCTACGAGCAGTACTTC	CASSKRGVDPYEQYF
NA	TRBV11-1	TRBJ1-1	NA	TGTGCTAGCAGCTTAGGCGAGGGGACTGAAGCTTTCTTT	CASSLGEGTEAFF
NA	TRBV28	TRBJ2-3	NA	TGTGCCAGCAGCCCAACCTGGGTCCAGGGCGCGCAGTATTTT	CASSPTWVQGAQYF
TRBD1	TRBV7-2	TRBJ1-6	NA	TGTGCCAGCAGCTTCGGGACAGGGTTTAATTCACCCCTCCACTTT	CASSFGTGFNSPLHF
TRBD2	TRBV29-1	TRBJ2-3	few	TGCAGCGTTGCACCCACTAGCGGGAGCACAGATACGCAGTATTTT	CSVAPTSGSTDTQYF
TRBD2	TRBV6-2/TRBV6-3	TRBJ2-5	few	TGTGCCAGCAGTTCGGGGCGGGGGGTCCTACAAGAGACCCAGTACTTC	CASSSGRGVLQETQYF
TRBD1	TRBV2	TRBJ2-1	NA	TGTGCCAGCAGTAACGACAGGGGTCACTACAATGAGCAGTTCTTC	CASSNDRGHYNEQFF
NA	TRBV6-6	TRBJ2-5	NA	TGTGCCAGCAGTTACAGGGAAGGTGTCGAGACCCAGTACTTC	CASSYREGVETQYF
TRBD2	TRBV5-1	TRBJ2-1	NA	TGCGCCAGCAGCTGGGGACTAGCGGGGGGGGCATACAATGAGCAGTTCTTC	CASSWGLAGGAYNEQFF
NA	TRBV30	TRBJ1-5	few	TGTGCCTGGAGTGTCCGGTCAGGGCTCGATCAGCCCCAGCATTTT	CAWSVRSGLDQPQHF
TRBD2	TRBV6-5	TRBJ2-3	few	TGTGCCAGCAGTGCTATAGCGGGGAGCACAGATACGCAGTATTTT	CASSAIAGSTDTQYF
NA	TRBV20-1	TRBJ2-1	NA	TGCAGTGCTAGGAGGGTAGGGGGCTACAATGAGCAGTTCTTC	CSARRVGGYNEQFF
TRBD1	TRBV5-6	TRBJ1-2	few	TGTGCCAGCAGCCGACAGGGGGCGGTTGGCTACACCTTC	CASSRQGAVGYTF
TRBD2	TRBV20-1	TRBJ2-7	NA	TGCAGTGCTAAGGGGACTAGCGGGAGAACCTACAATGAGCAGTACTTC	CSAKGTSGRTYNEQYF
NA	TRBV6-5	TRBJ2-5	few	TGTGCCAGCAGTTACTTAGGGAGCCGCCAAGAGACCCAGTACTTC	CASSYLGSRQETQYF
NA	TRBV3-1	TRBJ2-7	many	TGTGCCAGCAGCCAAGATACAGGAACCTACGAGCAGTACTTC	CASSQDTGTYEQYF
NA	TRBV24-1	TRBJ1-2	NA	TGTGCCACCAGTGATTTTTCAGGACAGCGGGGCTACACCTTC	CATSDFSGQRGYTF
TRBD1	TRBV5-6	TRBJ1-6	NA	TGTGCCAGCAGCTGGGGGACAGGGGCCCTTTCACCCCTCCACTTT	CASSWGTGALSPLHF